Given below is one T cell receptor (beta chain) in context. What it binds is not known. Trimming pared 0 bases from V and 14 bases from J, leaving 12 bases between. Germline CDR1 reads SGHDT; CDR2 reads YYEEEE. The CDR3 sequence is 13 residues long. Time point specified: week 47, end of study. Every vaccine dose comprised 300 ug of mutant IDH1 20-mer peptide plus topical imiquimod. Profiled with immunoSEQ multiplex PCR; TCRdb holds only in-frame clones, not every one. The sample holds about 35,000 clones, 85% to 90% seen once. The data belong to a study of a mutant IDH1 vaccine in newly diagnosed glioma.

This receptor was identified in a woman between 25 and 40 years old with glioma. The sample consisted of PBMCs, taken from a glioma patient whose treatment included an IDH1 peptide vaccine. The chain joins TRBV5-6 to TRBJ1-6; D remains unclear. CDR3 DNA sequence: TGTGCCAGCAGCTTGGGGGAGCGGTCGACCCTCCACTTT. Encoded protein: CASSLGERSTLHF. The full variable domain, rest sourced from reference TRBV5-6 and TRBJ1-6, is DAGVTQSPTHLIKTRGQQVTLRCSPKSGHDTVSWYQQALGQGPQFIFQYYEEEERQRGNFPDRFSGHQFPNYSSELNVNALLLGDSALYLCASSLGERSTLHFGNGTRLTVT.